A single sample gave rise to the 13 T cell receptor beta chains below, sequenced in a study of early T cells in non-severe SARS-CoV-2 infection. TCRdb reanalysed the 5' RACE reads using MiXCR and keeps one entry per CDR3 protein. This table has roughly 50,000 distinct CDR3 sequences, about 6.2% appearing once. Sequenced here: whole blood, sampled at baseline. The receptors derive from an adult who was a healthcare worker with PCR-confirmed SARS-CoV-2 infection or an uninfected control (not recorded which).

This clonotype has a count of ten or more. The rearrangement links TRBV20-1 to TRBJ2-1; 8 bases map to TRBD1. The CDR3 covers 14 residues. V was pared by 3 bases and J by 7 bases, with 8 bases of the junction left unmatched. Per germline, CDR1 DFQATT and CDR2 SNEGSKA (reference sequence). CDR3 bases: TGCAGTGCTAGCCCGCGGACAGGGTTGAATGAGCAGTTCTTC. Its protein is CSASPRTGLNEQFF.

This clonotype was seen many times. The chain combines TRBV18 with TRBJ1-1; TRBD1 might be the D (5 bases). The CDR3 loop spans 13 amino acids. V shed 6 bases and J shed 4 bases, with 12 bases lying between them. Germline V gene lookup returns CDR1 KGHSH and CDR2 LQKENI. CDR3 bases: TGTGCCAGCTCGGAGGGTAGGGGCACTGAAGCTTTCTTT. It is translated as CASSEGRGTEAFF. Together with reference TRBV18 and TRBJ1-1, the CDR3 gives the full variable domain: NAGVMQNPRHLVRRRGQEARLRCSPMKGHSHVYWYRQLPEEGLKFMVYLQKENIIDESGMPKERFSAEFPKEGPSILRIQQVVRGDSAAYFCASSEGRGTEAFFGQGTRLTVV.

This chain links TRBV5-4 with TRBJ2-1; 7 bases are shared with TRBD2. The CDR3 loop spans 16 amino acids. Per the germline V gene, CDR1 is SGHNT and CDR2 is YYREEE (reference sequence). J gave up 0 bases and V 4 bases, and 7 bases lay outside the gene matches. The CDR3: CASSRTSAVSYNEQFF. The CDR3 DNA follows: TGTGCCAGCAGCCGAACTAGCGCCGTCTCCTACAATGAGCAGTTCTTC.

This clonotype was found many times. The V gene is TRBV28, the J gene TRBJ1-2; weak D call: TRBD1 (6 bases). This CDR3 has 11 amino acids. V gave up 8 bases and J gave up 4 bases, with 8 bases separating them. Germline V gene sequence: CDR1 MDHEN, CDR2 SYDVKM. The CDR3 spells CASEGVYGYTF. For the CDR3, the DNA is TGTGCCAGCGAGGGGGTCTATGGCTACACCTTC.

This clonotype has a handful of counts. This sequence joins TRBV29-1 and TRBJ2-5; 11 bases agree with TRBD1. CDR3 length equals 13 residues. Losses at the gene ends were 6 bases for V and 5 bases for J; bases not matched to a gene: 5. Per the germline V gene, CDR1 is SQVTM and CDR2 is ANQGSEA. CDR3 sequence reads: CSVGTGGLETQYF. CDR3 nucleotide sequence: TGCAGCGTAGGGACAGGGGGATTGGAGACCCAGTACTTC.

This clonotype was observed a few times. This chain connects TRBV28 to TRBJ2-1; 11 nucleotides line up with TRBD1. The CDR3 totals 16 residues. Germline V CDR1 and CDR2: MDHEN, SYDVKM. Trimming took 2 bases from V and 6 from J; bases not matched to a gene: 6. CDR3 loop: CASSLVGTGGANEQFF. CDR3 sequence (DNA): TGTGCCAGCAGTTTAGTTGGGACAGGGGGTGCCAATGAGCAGTTCTTC. Using reference TRBV28 and TRBJ2-1 for the parts outside the CDR3, the full variable domain is DVKVTQSSRYLVKRTGEKVFLECVQDMDHENMFWYRQDPGLGLRLIYFSYDVKMKEKGDIPEGYSVSREKKERFSLILESASTNQTSMYLCASSLVGTGGANEQFFGPGTRLTVL.

The chain links TRBV5-4 to TRBJ2-7, with D possibly matching TRBD2 (6 bases). The CDR3 totals 15 residues. V gave up 0 bases and J gave up 1 base, with 11 bases separating them. In germline, CDR1 is SGHNT, CDR2 YYREEE (reference sequence). CDR3 sequence: CASSLGGKGSYEQYF. The CDR3 DNA sequence: TGTGCCAGCAGCTTGGGCGGGAAAGGGTCCTACGAGCAGTACTTC.

In this sample, this clonotype turned up a few times. The genes are TRBV12-3 or TRBV12-4 and TRBJ2-1, with D maybe TRBD2 (6 bases). This CDR3 has 15 residues. The ends were cut back, 5 bases at V and 0 bases at J, with 11 bases in the middle. The CDR3 sequence is CASSRDGSSYNEQFF. In DNA form, the CDR3 reads TGTGCCAGCAGTCGGGACGGGAGCTCCTACAATGAGCAGTTCTTC.

The V call is TRBV20-1, the J call TRBJ2-7; 7 bases fit TRBD2. Losses at the gene ends were 0 bases for V and 4 bases for J; bases not matched to a gene: 3. The length of the CDR3 is 13 residues. Germline-derived CDR1 and CDR2 are DFQATT and SNEGSKA (reference sequence). Here the CDR3 reads CSAREAGEYEQYF. CDR3 DNA: TGCAGTGCTAGAGAGGCGGGAGAATACGAGCAGTACTTC.

This clonotype was counted many times. The chain combines TRBV28 with TRBJ2-7; D is uncertain. Germline CDR1 is MDHEN and CDR2 is SYDVKM. The germline V and J ends were trimmed by 11 bases and 0 bases, with 8 bases remaining between them. The CDR3 has 11 residues. CDR3: CAVHRSYEQYF. The CDR3 nucleotides are TGTGCCGTCCATCGCTCCTACGAGCAGTACTTC.

The chain combines TRBV7-6 with TRBJ1-1, with D maybe TRBD1 (6 bases). This CDR3 has 14 amino acids. Trimming stripped 5 bases from V and 8 bases from J, with 18 bases between. Germline-derived CDR1 and CDR2 are SGHVS and FNYEAQ. The chain's CDR3 is CASSELQGSGEAFF. DNA for the CDR3: TGTGCCAGCAGCGAACTCCAGGGGTCTGGGGAAGCTTTCTTT.

In this sample, this clonotype turned up many times. The chain employs TRBV20-1 and TRBJ2-1; 10 bases agree with TRBD2. CDR1 is DFQATT and CDR2 is SNEGSKA in the germline V gene (reference sequence). The length of the CDR3 is 14 residues. The V gene end was trimmed by 4 bases and the J gene end by 3 bases; junction bases not matched to a gene: 3. This CDR3 reads CSAKGLAIYNEQFF. In DNA form, the CDR3 reads TGCAGTGCTAAGGGACTAGCGATCTACAATGAGCAGTTCTTC.

This clonotype occurred a few times. The V and J genes are TRBV11-2 and TRBJ1-2; perhaps TRBD1 as D (6 bases). The CDR3 has 16 amino acids. Trimming took 6 bases from V and 1 from J, leaving 18 bases between them. Germline values: CDR1 SGHAT, CDR2 FQNNGV. CDR3 region: CASRGQAGHLNYGYTF. In DNA, the CDR3 is TGTGCCAGCAGGGGACAAGCAGGACACCTTAACTATGGCTACACCTTC.